The sequence of this T cell receptor beta chain was determined in a study of Graves' ophthalmopathy and Graves' hyperthyroidism. This clonotype has a handful of counts. Trimming took 4 bases from V and 4 from J, leaving 20 bases between them. The CDR3 is 17 residues long. CDR1 SGDLS and CDR2 YYNGEE come from the germline V gene. The authors amplified TCR beta CDR3 regions, and they did so from RNA transcripts for repertoire sequencing. Amplification began with first-round RT-PCR using HTBI primers, then second-round multiplex PCR was performed. Using its own MiXCR run on the multiplex PCR reads, TCRdb lists one record per CDR3 protein. The sample lists roughly 700,000 distinct CDR3 sequences; around 40% were seen once.

This TCR came from an adult man with Graves' ophthalmopathy. Sequencing used peripheral blood. The chain combines TRBV9 with TRBJ1-4; the D gene is possibly TRBD1 (5 bases). The CDR3 DNA follows: TGTGCCAGCAGCCTAGGGACGTCCGGAGGTGGTAATGAAAAACTGTTTTTT. Protein sequence: CASSLGTSGGGNEKLFF.